This is a list of T cell receptor beta chains from one sample in a study of tumor and adjacent non-tumor tissue in lung cancer. One entry per CDR3 protein, called by TCRdb with MiXCR from the multiplex PCR reads. The sample lists some 95,000 distinct CDR3 sequences, roughly 78% occurring once. Sequenced: distant non-tumor lung tissue. These receptors were obtained from a man aged 60-69 years with small cell lung cancer. Each CDR3 is given with its conserved first and last residue. The D gene is left open where the match is weak. Rows give clone size only sometimes, using once, few, many, or a class for an expanded clone.

many	TRBV24-1	TRBJ2-1	TRBD2	CATSDQLAGGLNEQFF	TGTGCCACCAGTGATCAACTAGCGGGAGGGCTCAATGAGCAGTTCTTC
.	TRBV12-5	TRBJ2-3	.	CAGGPQGGSGRATSTDTQYF	TGTGCTGGTGGTCCGCAGGGGGGTAGTGGGAGGGCAACTAGCACAGATACGCAGTATTTT
large	TRBV6-2/TRBV6-3	TRBJ2-7	TRBD2	CASKIAGAPMEQYF	TGTGCCAGCAAGATAGCGGGAGCCCCTATGGAGCAGTACTTC
few	TRBV23-1	TRBJ2-3	.	CASSQGRVWPDTQYF	TGCGCCAGCAGCCAGGGCCGAGTGTGGCCAGATACGCAGTATTTT
once	TRBV10-3	TRBJ2-5	.	CAINATEETQYF	TGTGCCATCAATGCGACGGAAGAGACCCAGTACTTC
.	TRBV6-5	TRBJ2-2	.	CTSSNRRVGTGELFF	TGTACCAGCAGTAACCGGAGGGTCGGAACCGGGGAGCTGTTTTTT
.	TRBV5-6	TRBJ1-1	TRBD1	CASSLASGTANTEGFF	TGTGCTAGCAGCTTGGCCTCCGGGACAGCGAATACTGAAGGTTTCTTT
.	TRBV12-3/TRBV12-4	TRBJ2-5	TRBD2	CASSPTSGSMETQYF	TGTGCCAGCAGTCCTACTAGCGGCTCGATGGAGACCCAGTACTTC
.	TRBV5-1	TRBJ2-1	.	CASSLSDNEPFF	TGCGCCAGCAGCTTGTCGGACAATGAGCCGTTCTTC
once	TRBV4-2	TRBJ2-1	TRBD2	CATSPQSLTSGRGEQFF	TGTGCCACCAGCCCTCAGAGCCTGACTAGCGGGAGGGGTGAGCAGTTCTTC
.	TRBV6-2/TRBV6-3	TRBJ2-7	.	CASSWESSYKQYF	TGTGCCAGCAGTTGGGAAAGTTCCTACAAGCAGTACTTC
once	TRBV12-3/TRBV12-4	TRBJ2-1	.	CASSVGDWSEEFF	TGTGCTAGCAGTGTGGGGGATTGGAGTGAGGAGTTCTTC
.	TRBV5-1	TRBJ2-1	TRBD2	CASTPSGAVGNQEFF	TGCGCCAGCACCCCTAGCGGGGCAGTTGGGAATCAGGAGTTCTTC
.	TRBV12-3/TRBV12-4	TRBJ1-5	.	CASSWGKPQRQHF	TGTGCCAGCAGCTGGGGGAAGCCTCAGCGCCAGCATTTT
.	TRBV11-2	TRBJ2-1	TRBD2	CTSNPEAGVNEQFF	TGTACCAGCAACCCGGAAGCGGGAGTGAATGAGCAGTTCTTC
.	TRBV12-3/TRBV12-4	TRBJ2-1	TRBD2	CANSPRGDSYNEQFF	TGTGCCAACTCCCCCCGGGGGGATTCCTACAATGAGCAGTTCTTC
.	TRBV7-9	TRBJ1-1	TRBD1	CASSTRDRRFLEVFF	TGTGCCAGCAGCACACGGGACAGGAGGTTTCTCGAAGTTTTCTTT
.	TRBV12-3/TRBV12-4	TRBJ2-1	.	CASTSRDWVNEQFF	TGTGCCAGCACTAGTCGGGACTGGGTCAATGAGCAGTTCTTC
.	TRBV4-1	TRBJ2-7	.	CARSQAMRGTDPYEQYF	TGCGCCAGGAGCCAAGCCATGAGGGGGACGGACCCCTACGAGCAGTACTTC
many	TRBV7-9	TRBJ2-4	TRBD1	CASSLVGAAGGDIQYF	TGTGCCAGCAGCTTAGTAGGCGCGGCAGGGGGTGACATTCAGTACTTC
.	TRBV19	TRBJ1-5	TRBD1	CASTRTTGAGRGNQPQHF	TGTGCCAGTACCCGCACCACAGGGGCGGGAAGGGGGAACCAGCCCCAGCATTTT
.	TRBV10-3	TRBJ1-2	.	CAISVSPLNYGYTF	TGTGCCATCAGTGTGTCACCCTTGAACTATGGCTACACATTC
.	TRBV12-3/TRBV12-4	TRBJ1-2	.	CASSLGEYGYTF	TGTGCCAGCAGTTTAGGGGAGTATGGCTACACCTTC
.	TRBV4-1	TRBJ1-5	.	CTSNQDHSGSNQPQHF	TGCACCAGCAACCAAGATCATTCCGGGAGCAATCAGCCCCAGCATTTT
.	TRBV5-6	TRBJ2-1	.	CASSLGAVSYDEQFF	TGTGCCAGCAGCTTGGGGGCCGTCTCCTACGACGAGCAGTTCTTC
.	TRBV6-5	TRBJ1-5	.	CANSSGRNSNKPQHF	TGTGCCAACAGTTCGGGACGGAATAGCAATAAGCCCCAGCATTTT
.	TRBV5-1	TRBJ2-3	.	CSSSLSLRGAGDTQYF	TGCTCCAGCAGCCTCAGCCTGAGGGGTGCAGGGGATACGCAGTATTTT
.	TRBV11-2	TRBJ2-5	.	CAISLGALGGLGETQYF	TGTGCCATCAGCTTAGGGGCCCTCGGAGGGCTGGGGGAGACCCAGTACTTC
.	TRBV4-1	TRBJ2-2	TRBD1	CASSQYTGQGARTGELCF	TGCGCCAGCAGCCAATATACGGGACAGGGGGCTAGAACCGGGGAGCTGTGTTTT
.	TRBV5-5	TRBJ1-1	TRBD1	CASSLFISGQVNTETFF	TGTGCCAGTAGCTTGTTTATCTCGGGACAGGTAAACACCGAAACTTTCTTT
many	TRBV10-1	TRBJ1-2	.	CASSEGDYGYTF	TGCGCCAGCAGTGAGGGGGATTATGGCTACACCTTC
.	TRBV12-3/TRBV12-4	TRBJ2-1	.	CSSSPLEWTYYNEQFF	TGTTCTAGCAGTCCCCTAGAGTGGACCTACTACAATGAGCAGTTCTTC
.	TRBV7-3	TRBJ2-3	TRBD1	CASSLRQGMSYTQYF	TGTGCCAGCAGCTTACGACAGGGGATGTCATATACACAGTATTTT
.	TRBV5-1	TRBJ2-1	TRBD2	CTSSTGERLAGYHKQFF	TGCACCAGCAGCACTGGGGAACGGCTAGCGGGTTACCATAAGCAGTTCTTC
.	TRBV4-2	TRBJ2-5	TRBD2	CSSSQAGGQETQYF	TGTTCTAGCAGCCAAGCGGGGGGGCAAGAGACCCAGTATTTC
once	TRBV6-6	TRBJ2-1	.	CASSNGGDNVQFF	TGTGCCAGCAGTAACGGAGGGGACAATGTCCAGTTCTTC
.	TRBV6-5	TRBJ1-2	TRBD1	CASTKTGTVYGYTF	TGTGCCAGCACTAAGACCGGGACAGTGTATGGCTATACCTTC
.	TRBV11-3	TRBJ2-5	.	CTSSLLEIQYF	TGTACCAGCAGCTTACTAGAGATCCAGTACTTC
.	TRBV5-1	TRBJ2-3	.	CASSSITDTDTQYF	TGCGCCAGCAGCTCCATTACAGACACAGATACGCAGTATTTT
once	TRBV29-1	TRBJ1-1	.	CSGLQDLKTEAFF	TGTAGCGGTCTACAGGACCTGAAGACTGAAGCTTTCTTT
.	TRBV28	TRBJ1-5	.	CTSSRASPRARGQPQHF	TGTACCAGCAGCCGCGCCTCCCCGAGGGCGCGAGGACAGCCCCAGCATTTT
.	TRBV29-1	TRBJ2-1	.	CSLPMGNNEQFF	TGCAGTTTACCGATGGGAAACAATGAGCAGTTCTTC
.	TRBV29-1	TRBJ1-2	.	CNVNTWGLGYDYTF	TGCAACGTAAACACATGGGGCCTAGGCTATGACTACACCTTC
.	TRBV6-5	TRBJ2-7	.	CASSRHPSSGDIDEQYF	TGTGCTAGCAGCCGCCATCCCTCCTCGGGGGACATTGACGAGCAGTACTTC
.	TRBV7-9	TRBJ2-1	.	CASSFTSSYNKQFF	TGTGCCAGTAGCTTTACTAGCTCCTACAATAAGCAGTTCTTC